This T cell receptor beta chain was documented in a study of blood T cells in healthy people across ages. The V end lost 6 bases, the J end lost 7 bases, and 16 bases lay between the germline ends. The CDR3 spans 14 residues. A second PCR, run for about 6 to 12 cycles, used a sample-barcoded 5' primer plus a J-beta primer mix. Via MiXCR, TCRdb re-called the 5' RACE reads, giving one row per CDR3 protein. This sample has over 1.5 million distinct CDR3 sequences, with less than 50% found just once. Sequencing was carried out using blood. The sequence came from a woman in her thirties or forties in good health. This sequence joins TRBV12-3 or TRBV12-4 and TRBJ2-1, with D possibly matching TRBD1 (6 bases). In DNA, the CDR3 is TGTGCCAGCAGCCTAACCACAGGGCTGAATGAGCAGTTCTTC. Encoded protein: CASSLTTGLNEQFF.